This entry describes one T cell receptor beta chain. The CDR3 is 16 amino acids. With V trimmed by 5 bases and J by 4 bases, 8 bases remained unmatched. Germline-derived CDR1 and CDR2 are LNHNV and YYDKDF (reference sequence). As handled by the study authors: By means of reference gene primer amplification, nucleated cell counts were estimated. The protocol was immunoSEQ multiplex PCR, while the TCRdb copy is restricted to in-frame clones and leaves out a portion. V and J calls and clone size are those listed in that table; D and trimming were worked out from the DNA. This sample has about 110,000 clones, with approximately 87% found just once. The data belong to a study of blood T cell repertoires in COVID-19. On the study more broadly: Donors in the United States, Italy and Spain gave samples during acute or convalescent COVID-19.

The clonotype was recovered from an older woman with acute or convalescent COVID-19. The chain recombines TRBV15 with TRBJ2-1; 10 bases align to TRBD2. The specimen sequenced was peripheral blood. CDR3 loop: CATSREASGSYNEQFF. As DNA, the CDR3 is TGTGCCACCAGCCGGGAGGCTAGCGGGAGTTACAATGAGCAGTTCTTC.